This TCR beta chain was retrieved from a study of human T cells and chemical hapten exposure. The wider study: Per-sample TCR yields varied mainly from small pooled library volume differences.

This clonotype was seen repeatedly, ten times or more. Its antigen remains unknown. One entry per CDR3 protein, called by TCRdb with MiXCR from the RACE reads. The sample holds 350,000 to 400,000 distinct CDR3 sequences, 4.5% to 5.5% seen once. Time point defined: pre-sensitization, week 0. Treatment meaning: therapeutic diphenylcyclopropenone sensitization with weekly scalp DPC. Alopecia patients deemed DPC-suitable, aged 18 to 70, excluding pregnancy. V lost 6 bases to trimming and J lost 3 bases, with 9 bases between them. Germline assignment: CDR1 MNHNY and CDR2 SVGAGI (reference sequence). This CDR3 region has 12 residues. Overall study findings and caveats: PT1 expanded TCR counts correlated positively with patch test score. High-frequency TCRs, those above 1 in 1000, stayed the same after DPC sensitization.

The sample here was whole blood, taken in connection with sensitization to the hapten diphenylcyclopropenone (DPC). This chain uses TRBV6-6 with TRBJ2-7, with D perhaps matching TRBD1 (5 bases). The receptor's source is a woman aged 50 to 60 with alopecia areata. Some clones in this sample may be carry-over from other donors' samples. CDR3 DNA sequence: TGTGCCAGCAGGCCCCAGGGCTACGAGCAGTACTTC. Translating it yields CASRPQGYEQYF.